Each of the 20 T cell receptor beta chains below was sequenced from the same sample in a study of T cells expressing NK-cell markers (dated by TCRdb to 2018 to 2020). Receptor amplification or capture employed 5' RACE. Sequencing took place on an Illumina HiSeq 2000. TCRdb reprocessed the reads; each CDR3 protein sequence makes one entry, and DNA is unavailable. For this sample, the table gives 500,000 to 700,000 distinct CDR3 sequences. The ten biggest clones cover around 3.3% of the sample. Material for sequencing was blood T cells: a sorted CD56 or NKG2C T cell subset, CD4+ or CD8+ T cells, or bulk PBMC T cells (not recorded which). Receptor source: a man between 18 and 35 years old in good health. Donor details come from another sample of the same person, matched by shared clones.

This chain connects TRBV7-2 to TRBJ1-5; TCRdb indicates TRBD1, and absent DNA this call remains unverified. Germline CDR1 SGHTA, CDR2 FQGNSA. CDR3 size: 13 residues. The CDR3 reads CASGRQGHQPQHF.

The V gene is TRBV27, the J gene TRBJ2-3; TCRdb calls TRBD1, which cannot be checked without DNA. CDR1 is MNHEY and CDR2 is SMNVEV in the germline V gene (reference sequence). CDR3 length: 15 amino acids. This CDR3 reads CASSRDRGYQDTQYF.

The J gene is TRBJ2-1, the V gene TRBV4-2; the TCRdb D gene call, TRBD2, has no DNA to confirm it. This CDR3 is 18 amino acids long. Germline V lookup: CDR1 LGHNA, CDR2 YNFKEQ. CDR3 sequence reads: CASSQDPTSGISYNEQFF.

The chain uses TRBV7-8 and TRBJ1-5; the TCRdb D gene call, TRBD1, has no DNA to confirm it. Germline V CDR1 and CDR2: SGHVS, FQNEAQ. This CDR3 region has 17 residues. CDR3 region: CASSLFPGASTNQPQHF.

This chain links TRBV7-8 with TRBJ2-1; no DNA is available, so the TRBD2 call from TCRdb remains unchecked. Germline CDR1 SGHVS, CDR2 FQNEAQ. The CDR3 has 14 amino acids. The CDR3 protein is CASTAGGLDNEQFF.

The V and J genes are TRBV12-5 and TRBJ2-5. The CDR3 spans 12 residues. Germline lookup yields CDR1 LGHNT and CDR2 FRNRAP. The CDR3 loop reads CASGPRWETQYF.

V gene TRBV6-2 or TRBV6-3 combines with J gene TRBJ2-1. Germline V lookup: CDR1 MNHEY, CDR2 SVGEGT. The CDR3 length is 12 residues. The CDR3 is CASRPRWNEQFF.

This chain connects TRBV12-3 or TRBV12-4 to TRBJ2-4; TCRdb names TRBD1, which stays unverified in the absence of DNA. The CDR3 covers 15 residues. The CDR3 loop is CASTLTGVTKNIQYF.

The V call is TRBV7-9, the J call TRBJ1-2. The CDR3 loop spans 12 amino acids. Germline values: CDR1 SEHNR, CDR2 FQNEAQ (reference sequence). CDR3 sequence reads: CASSSVNYGYTF.

V is TRBV6-1 and J is TRBJ2-2; TCRdb names TRBD1, which stays unverified in the absence of DNA. There are 16 residues in the CDR3. The germline gives CDR1 MNHNS, CDR2 SASEGT. CDR3 protein: CASTNTRAPNTGELFF.

The chain uses TRBV24-1 and TRBJ2-6; lacking DNA, the TRBD1 call made by TCRdb goes unchecked. The CDR3 consists of 15 residues. Looked up from germline, CDR1 is KGHDR and CDR2 is SFDVKD. The CDR3 sequence: CATSDSPTGANVLTF.

The CDR3 region is CASSHPESGKETQYF. V is TRBV4-2 and J is TRBJ2-5; TCRdb's D call, TRBD2, is unchecked because there is no DNA. This CDR3 comprises 15 residues. Per germline, CDR1 LGHNA and CDR2 YNFKEQ.

The rearrangement links TRBV7-2 to TRBJ1-1; TCRdb lists TRBD1, though no DNA is available to test this call. The germline CDR1 and CDR2 sequences are SGHTA and FQGNSA. CDR3 length: 14 amino acids. The CDR3 protein is CASSYRARDTEAFF.

This chain links TRBV27 with TRBJ2-3; TCRdb names TRBD2, which stays unverified in the absence of DNA. Germline-derived CDR1 and CDR2 are MNHEY and SMNVEV (reference sequence). The CDR3 sequence is 15 residues long. The CDR3 spells CASSRVKRGTDTQYF.

This CDR3 is CASSLGGQTQETQYF. The chain joins TRBV7-9 to TRBJ2-5. CDR1 is SEHNR and CDR2 is FQNEAQ in the germline V gene (reference sequence). The CDR3 is 15 residues long.

V is TRBV10-3 and J is TRBJ2-2; TCRdb proposes TRBD1, but this gene call is untestable without DNA. This CDR3 comprises 17 residues. Germline CDR1 is ENHRY and CDR2 is SYGVKD. The CDR3 loop reads CAISELNPGQGNGELFF.

The chain employs TRBV3-1 and TRBJ2-2; the D call of TRBD2 rests on TCRdb alone, since no DNA is present to check it. The CDR3 runs 17 residues. Germline assignment: CDR1 LGHDT and CDR2 YNNKEL (reference sequence). The CDR3 protein is CASSQIRLAGVAGELFF.

The chain has TRBV29-1 and TRBJ2-1. Per the germline V gene, CDR1 is SQVTM and CDR2 is ANQGSEA. The CDR3 sequence is 14 residues long. The CDR3 spells CSVVSVSKNNEQFF.

The J gene is TRBJ1-5, the V gene TRBV7-6. The CDR3 covers 16 residues. Per the germline V gene, CDR1 is SGHVS and CDR2 is FNYEAQ. Here the CDR3 reads CASSFFPRGVGQPQHF.

The chain uses TRBV28 and TRBJ2-1. CDR1 and CDR2 (germline): MDHEN, SYDVKM. The CDR3 extends over 15 amino acids. CDR3 region: CASVEETNYDNEQFF.